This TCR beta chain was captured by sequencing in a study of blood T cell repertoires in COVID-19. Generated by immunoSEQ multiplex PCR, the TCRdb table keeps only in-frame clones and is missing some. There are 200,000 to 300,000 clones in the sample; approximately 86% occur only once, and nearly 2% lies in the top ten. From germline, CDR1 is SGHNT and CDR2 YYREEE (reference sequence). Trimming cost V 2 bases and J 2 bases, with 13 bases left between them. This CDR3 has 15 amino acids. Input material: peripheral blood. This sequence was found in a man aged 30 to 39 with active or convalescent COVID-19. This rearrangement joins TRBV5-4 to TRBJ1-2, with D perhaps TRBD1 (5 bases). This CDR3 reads CASSFRQSGNYGYTF. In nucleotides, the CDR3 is TGTGCCAGCAGCTTTCGACAGAGTGGGAACTATGGCTACACCTTC.